One sample yielded the 25 T cell receptor beta chains listed below, sequenced in a study of naive and memory T cell subsets. Findings of the study overall: A few larger clonotypes appeared in naive repertoires, especially CD8, possibly memory cells re-expressing CD45RA.

The antigens for these receptors are not known. Both TRBC1 and TRBC2 were covered by a beta constant-region primer of two equimolar oligonucleotides. Ligated cDNA was amplified by four rounds of PCR with nested alpha and beta constant-region primers and SP2. Using its own MiXCR run on the UMI-ligation and nested PCR reads, TCRdb lists one record per CDR3 protein. The sample includes roughly 150,000 distinct CDR3 sequences, roughly 22% of them seen just once. The source material was naive CD4+ T cells from blood. The receptors shown here come from a human donor in good health.

This clonotype has only a few counts. V is TRBV6-5 and J is TRBJ1-1; D not certain. Trimming shortened V by 2 bases and J by 0 bases, and 7 bases separated the two germline ends. Germline values: CDR1 MNHEY, CDR2 SVGAGI. This CDR3 contains 14 residues. DNA of the CDR3: TGTGCCAGCAGTTACCGGGCGTTGAACACTGAAGCTTTCTTT. Protein sequence: CASSYRALNTEAFF.

V gene TRBV11-3 combines with J gene TRBJ2-2, with D unresolved. V was clipped by 1 base and J by 6 bases, with 9 bases between them. Germline CDR1 and CDR2: SGHNT and YENEEA. CDR3 length: 14 amino acids. CDR3 nucleotide sequence: TGTGCCAGCAGCTTAGTCAGCTTCTCCGGGGAGCTGTTTTTT. It yields the protein CASSLVSFSGELFF.

The CDR3 bases are TGTGCCTGGGGACAGGGGGCGAATCAGCCCCAGCATTTT. Translated, it gives CAWGQGANQPQHF. V is TRBV30 and J is TRBJ1-5; 11 nucleotides align to TRBD1. The length of the CDR3 is 13 residues. Per germline, CDR1 GTSNPN and CDR2 SVGIG (reference sequence). V gave up 5 bases and J gave up 4 bases; unmatched junction bases: 1.

The V and J genes are TRBV28 and TRBJ1-5; D gene unclear. Germline V gives CDR1 MDHEN, CDR2 SYDVKM. The CDR3 has 12 residues. Deletions cut 5 bases from V and 11 bases from J, with 13 bases between. This CDR3 is CASSPGPLTQHF. CDR3 coding DNA: TGTGCCAGCAGTCCAGGACCCCTGACCCAGCATTTT.

This clonotype was detected many times. CDR3 coding DNA: TGCGCCAGCAGCCTCATTACTAGCGGGAGGTCGACTAGCACAGATACGCAGTATTTT. Its translation: CASSLITSGRSTSTDTQYF. The chain combines TRBV4-1 with TRBJ2-3; the match to TRBD2 covers 12 bases. Losses at the gene ends were 4 bases for V and 0 bases for J; bases not matched to a gene: 11. The germline CDR1 and CDR2 sequences are MGHRA and YSYEKL. This CDR3 region has 19 residues.

This clonotype was detected a few times. The J gene is TRBJ2-3, the V gene TRBV20-1; no definite D call. The CDR3 extends over 12 amino acids. Trimming removed 6 bases from V and 2 bases from J, with 9 bases in between. The V gene's germline CDR1 is DFQATT and CDR2 SNEGSKA (reference sequence). The CDR3 here is CSANADTDTQYF. Here the CDR3 DNA reads TGCAGTGCGAACGCAGACACAGATACGCAGTATTTT.

This clonotype has just a few counts. The J gene is TRBJ1-2, the V gene TRBV5-1; no firm D call. This CDR3 region has 14 residues. Germline CDR1 reads SGHRS; CDR2 reads YFSETQ. V lost 3 bases and J lost 7, with 16 bases in between. The CDR3 here is CASSSARDLSGYTF. Written as DNA, the CDR3 is TGCGCCAGCAGCTCAGCGCGTGATTTAAGTGGCTACACCTTC.

The rearrangement uses TRBV20-1 and TRBJ2-5; 9 bases are a match to TRBD2. The CDR3 length is 15 residues. The V gene end was trimmed by 4 bases and the J gene end by 5 bases; junction bases not matched to a gene: 11. Germline CDR1 DFQATT, CDR2 SNEGSKA (reference sequence). The CDR3 sequence: CSAIAPGLAGETQYF. DNA of the CDR3: TGCAGTGCTATCGCCCCGGGACTAGCTGGTGAGACCCAGTACTTC.

There are many counts of this clonotype. This chain links TRBV12-3 or TRBV12-4 with TRBJ2-1; TRBD2 matches at 10 bases. CDR3 length: 14 residues. J was trimmed by 4 bases and V by 6 bases; bases with no gene match: 3. The CDR3 bases are TGTGCCAGCAGACTAGCGGGATCTTACAATGAGCAGTTCTTC. Its protein is CASRLAGSYNEQFF.

V usage is TRBV29-1 and J usage is TRBJ1-2, with 8 bases aligning to TRBD1. The V gene's germline CDR1 is SQVTM and CDR2 ANQGSEA. The V and J ends lost 6 bases and 8 bases, in that order; junction bases with no gene match: 11. CDR3 length: 13 amino acids. CDR3 region: CSVGQVIRGGYTF. DNA for the CDR3: TGCAGCGTGGGACAGGTCATAAGAGGCGGCTACACCTTC.

J is TRBJ2-7 and V is TRBV25-1; 7 nucleotides align to TRBD1. CDR1 MGHDK and CDR2 SYGVNS come from the germline V gene. V lost 3 bases and J lost 0; bases outside the gene matches: 5. The CDR3 sequence is 15 residues long. CDR3 sequence: CASSDPDRISYEQYF. The CDR3 DNA is TGTGCCAGCAGTGATCCGGACAGGATCTCCTACGAGCAGTACTTC.

In its sample, this clonotype was seen a few times. The rearrangement uses TRBV27 and TRBJ2-6; 9 bases are a match to TRBD1. The ends lost 2 bases at V and 2 bases at J; junction bases unmatched: 10. This CDR3 comprises 19 residues. Germline V gene sequence: CDR1 MNHEY, CDR2 SMNVEV (reference sequence). CDR3 bases: TGTGCCAGCAGTTTAGGGGGACAGGGAAGTTGGGCTGGGGCCAACGTCCTGACTTTC. Protein: CASSLGGQGSWAGANVLTF.

The V and J genes are TRBV12-3 or TRBV12-4 and TRBJ2-1, with 12 nucleotides matching TRBD2. The CDR3 consists of 15 residues. CDR3 DNA: TGTGCGGGCGGACGCGGACTAGCGGGATACAATGAGCAGTTCTTC. Translating it yields CAGGRGLAGYNEQFF.

The chain joins TRBV14 to TRBJ2-7; a possible D gene is TRBD1 (5 bases). CDR3 size: 16 residues. CDR1 and CDR2 (germline): SGHDN, FVKESK. Trimming took 0 bases from V and 5 from J, leaving 17 bases between them. This CDR3 reads CASSQDIGWGFDEQYF. The DNA for the CDR3 is TGTGCCAGCAGCCAAGACATTGGGTGGGGCTTCGACGAGCAGTACTTC.

This clonotype was recorded a few times. The chain links TRBV2 to TRBJ2-1; D not resolved. V lost 2 bases to trimming and J lost 7 bases, with 6 bases between them. CDR1 is SNHLY and CDR2 is FYNNEI in the germline V gene. The CDR3 runs to 12 residues. This CDR3 is CASSETGNEQFF. The CDR3 DNA is TGTGCCAGCAGTGAAACTGGGAATGAGCAGTTCTTC.

This clonotype was counted at least ten times. This chain links TRBV4-2 with TRBJ2-3, with 13 bases lining up with TRBD2. The ends lost 2 bases at V and 5 bases at J; junction bases unmatched: 13. The CDR3 loop spans 19 amino acids. The germline gives CDR1 LGHNA, CDR2 YNFKEQ. CDR3 protein: CASSQLGTSGTGYRDTQYF. The CDR3 bases are TGTGCCAGCAGCCAACTTGGGACTAGCGGGACGGGGTATAGAGATACGCAGTATTTT.

This clonotype was picked up a small number of times. The V call is TRBV7-9, the J call TRBJ2-7; 10 nucleotides align to TRBD1. CDR1 is SEHNR and CDR2 is FQNEAQ in the germline V gene (reference sequence). The CDR3 extends over 16 amino acids. Germline trimming cut 7 bases from V and 3 bases from J; bases unmatched to any gene: 12. CDR3 protein: CASTITRGQGNYEQYF. Here the CDR3 DNA reads TGTGCCAGCACCATTACAAGGGGACAGGGGAACTACGAGCAGTACTTC.

The rearrangement links TRBV18 to TRBJ1-4; 8 bases map to TRBD1. The CDR3 runs 14 residues. Germline trimming cut 3 bases from V and 7 bases from J; bases unmatched to any gene: 4. CDR1 is KGHSH, CDR2 LQKENI, per germline. The CDR3 DNA follows: TGTGCCAGCTCACCTACAGGGGGTTTTGAAAAACTGTTTTTT. Encoded protein: CASSPTGGFEKLFF.

The sample holds a few counts of this clonotype. The V call is TRBV7-9, the J call TRBJ2-3; D gene unclear. Trimming took 3 bases from V and 5 from J, leaving 15 bases between them. The CDR3 totals 15 residues. Germline CDR1 is SEHNR and CDR2 is FQNEAQ (reference sequence). The CDR3 spells CASSFGKTLLDTQYF. The CDR3 nucleotides are TGTGCCAGCAGCTTCGGAAAGACCCTCTTAGATACGCAGTATTTT.

The chain uses TRBV6-2 or TRBV6-3 and TRBJ2-1; D gene uncertain. This CDR3 has 13 amino acids. Trimming shortened V by 6 bases and J by 5 bases, and 11 bases separated the two germline ends. Germline V gene lookup returns CDR1 MNHEY and CDR2 SVGEGT. CDR3 DNA sequence: TGTGCCAGCAGAGGGTCCTCGGACAATGAGCAGTTCTTC. Translated, it gives CASRGSSDNEQFF.

The CDR3 loop reads CASSVISTTDTQYF. In DNA, the CDR3 is TGTGCCAGCAGCGTAATATCAACGACGGATACGCAGTATTTT. The rearrangement uses TRBV9 and TRBJ2-3; D is uncertain. This CDR3 comprises 14 residues. Germline assignment: CDR1 SGDLS and CDR2 YYNGEE. With 1 base removed from V and 6 bases from J, the gap between germline ends came to 12 bases.

V is TRBV6-5 and J is TRBJ2-1; TRBD1 or TRBD2 may be the D gene (5 bases each). CDR1 and CDR2 from the germline V gene are MNHEY and SVGAGI. CDR3 length equals 18 residues. Trimming cost V 0 bases and J 0 bases, with 15 bases left between them. Here the CDR3 reads CASSYSVWGKNSYNEQFF. In DNA form, the CDR3 reads TGTGCCAGCAGTTACTCAGTGTGGGGGAAAAACTCCTACAATGAGCAGTTCTTC.

This clonotype was counted between two and nine times. This chain joins TRBV29-1 and TRBJ2-7; TRBD1 matches at 7 bases. This CDR3 is built from 13 residues. Per the germline V gene, CDR1 is SQVTM and CDR2 is ANQGSEA. The J segment lost 5 bases and the V segment lost 6 bases, leaving 10 bases of the junction unmatched. This CDR3 is CSVADRIIDEQYF. The CDR3 DNA is TGCAGCGTCGCGGACAGGATAATCGACGAGCAGTACTTC.

In DNA form, the CDR3 reads TGTGCCAGCAGTTCCCCTCTAGCGGGGCCAGTGCGGTTCTTC. Protein: CASSSPLAGPVRFF. The chain links TRBV6-2 or TRBV6-3 to TRBJ2-1; 9 nucleotides align to TRBD2. Germline CDR1 and CDR2: MNHEY and SVGEGT. V gave up 4 bases and J gave up 15 bases; unmatched junction bases: 13. The CDR3 extends over 14 amino acids.

V usage is TRBV24-1 and J usage is TRBJ2-1; possibly TRBD2 for D (6 bases). Germline CDR1 KGHDR, CDR2 SFDVKD. The V and J ends lost 2 bases and 4 bases respectively, with 17 bases between them. The CDR3 runs 17 residues. CDR3 DNA: TGTGCCACCAGTGATTCTGATGGCAGCGGGCGTTACAATGAGCAGTTCTTC. The encoded protein is CATSDSDGSGRYNEQFF.